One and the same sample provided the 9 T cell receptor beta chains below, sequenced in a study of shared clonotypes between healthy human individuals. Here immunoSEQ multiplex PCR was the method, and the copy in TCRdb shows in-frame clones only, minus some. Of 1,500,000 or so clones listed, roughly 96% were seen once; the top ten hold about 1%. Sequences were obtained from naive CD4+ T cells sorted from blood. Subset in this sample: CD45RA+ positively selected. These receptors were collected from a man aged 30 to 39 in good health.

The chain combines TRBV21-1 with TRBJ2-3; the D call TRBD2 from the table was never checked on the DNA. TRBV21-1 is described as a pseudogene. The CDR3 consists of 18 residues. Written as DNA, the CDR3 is TGTGCCAGCAGCGACAGCTACTTAGGGGACTTCTGCACAGATACGCAGTATTTT. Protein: CASSDSYLGDFCTDTQYF.

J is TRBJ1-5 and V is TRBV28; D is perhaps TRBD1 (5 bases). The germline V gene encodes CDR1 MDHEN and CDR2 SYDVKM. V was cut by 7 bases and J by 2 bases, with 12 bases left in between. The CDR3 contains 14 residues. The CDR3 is CASTLLGGNQPQHF. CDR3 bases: TGTGCCAGCACCCTCTTGGGGGGCAATCAGCCCCAGCATTTT.

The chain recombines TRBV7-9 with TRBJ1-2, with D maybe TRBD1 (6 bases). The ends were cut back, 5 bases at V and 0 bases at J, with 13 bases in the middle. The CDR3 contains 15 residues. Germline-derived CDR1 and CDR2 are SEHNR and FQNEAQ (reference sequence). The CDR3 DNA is TGTGCCAGCAGCATCAGTACAGGGACTAACTATGGCTACACCTTC. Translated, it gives CASSISTGTNYGYTF.

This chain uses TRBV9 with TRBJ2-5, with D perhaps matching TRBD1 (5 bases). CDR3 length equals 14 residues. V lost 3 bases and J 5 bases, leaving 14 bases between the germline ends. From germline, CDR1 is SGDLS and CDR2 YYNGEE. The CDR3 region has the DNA TGTGCCAGCAGCGCTCAAACAGGACGGGAGACCCAGTACTTC. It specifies CASSAQTGRETQYF.

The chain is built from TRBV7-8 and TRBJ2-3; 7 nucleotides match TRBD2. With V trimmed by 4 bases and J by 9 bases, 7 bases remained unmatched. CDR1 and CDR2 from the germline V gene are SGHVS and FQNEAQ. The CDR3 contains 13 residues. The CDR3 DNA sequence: TGTGCCAGCAGCTCCCCCCCGGGAGGCACGCAGTATTTT. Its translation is CASSSPPGGTQYF.

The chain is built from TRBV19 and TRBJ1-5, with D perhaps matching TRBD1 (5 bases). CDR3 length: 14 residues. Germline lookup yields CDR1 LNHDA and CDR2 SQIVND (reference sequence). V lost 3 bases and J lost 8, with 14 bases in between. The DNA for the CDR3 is TGTGCCAGTAGTATTACAGGCGTTAAGGAGCCCCAGCATTTT. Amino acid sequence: CASSITGVKEPQHF.

As DNA, the CDR3 is TGTGCCAGCAGTTACTACACCGGGATTCAAGGCTACGAGCAGTACTTC. Translated, it gives CASSYYTGIQGYEQYF. The gene calls are TRBV6-5 and TRBJ2-7; tentatively, D is TRBD2 (5 bases). The CDR3 contains 16 residues. V lost 1 base and J 3 bases, leaving 16 bases between the germline ends. Per the germline V gene, CDR1 is MNHEY and CDR2 is SVGAGI.

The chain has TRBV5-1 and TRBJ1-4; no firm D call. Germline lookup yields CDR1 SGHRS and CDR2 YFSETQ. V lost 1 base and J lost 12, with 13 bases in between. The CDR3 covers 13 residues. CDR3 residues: CASSLTLGRELFF. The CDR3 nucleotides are TGCGCCAGCAGCTTGACCTTGGGGAGAGAACTGTTTTTT.

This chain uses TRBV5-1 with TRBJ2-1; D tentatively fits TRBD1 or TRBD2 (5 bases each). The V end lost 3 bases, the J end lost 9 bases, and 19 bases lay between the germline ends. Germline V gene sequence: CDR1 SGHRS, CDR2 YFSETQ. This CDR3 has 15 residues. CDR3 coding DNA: TGCGCCAGCAGCTCAACGGGACGGAGCGCCGGTGAGCAGTTCTTC. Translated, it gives CASSSTGRSAGEQFF.